Listed below are T cell receptor beta chains from one sample, sequenced in a study of cytomegalovirus exposure and HLA in healthy donors. The data were produced by immunoSEQ multiplex PCR, yet TCRdb's version contains in-frame clones alone and is incomplete. The sample carries 130,000 or so clones, about 82% recorded once. The sample taken for sequencing was PBMCs. These receptors came from a man younger than 45 in good health and CMV-seronegative. CDR3s include the opening cysteine and the closing phenylalanine or tryptophan. Each record gives: D gene, clone size, J gene, V gene, CDR3 DNA, CDR3 protein. A D gene is named only where the DNA matches it firmly. Expanded clones get a size class; other rows say once, few or many, or leave the size out.

d_call: TRBD1; clone_size: .; j_call: TRBJ2-6; v_call: TRBV5-1; cdr3_nt: TGCGCCAGCAGCCCGAGGACAGGGGGCTCTGGGGCCAACGTCCTGACTTTC; cdr3_aa: CASSPRTGGSGANVLTF
d_call: .; clone_size: .; j_call: TRBJ2-7; v_call: TRBV15; cdr3_nt: TGTGCCACCAGCAGAGTGTCGGGCTCCTACGAGCAGTACTTC; cdr3_aa: CATSRVSGSYEQYF
d_call: TRBD1; clone_size: .; j_call: TRBJ2-7; v_call: TRBV29-1; cdr3_nt: TGCAGCGCGACAGGGCCAGGGTACGAGCAGTACTTC; cdr3_aa: CSATGPGYEQYF
d_call: .; clone_size: .; j_call: TRBJ1-4; v_call: TRBV7-9; cdr3_nt: TGTGCCAGCACCGAAAGCGGGGCTAATGAAAAACTGTTTTTT; cdr3_aa: CASTESGANEKLFF
d_call: TRBD1; clone_size: .; j_call: TRBJ2-5; v_call: TRBV6-5; cdr3_nt: TGTGCCAGCTTCGGCGGGGGACAGGGTAGTAAGACCCAGTACTTC; cdr3_aa: CASFGGGQGSKTQYF
d_call: .; clone_size: .; j_call: TRBJ1-3; v_call: TRBV27; cdr3_nt: TGTGCCAGCAGTCTAAGCGGAGCATCTGGAAACACCATATATTTT; cdr3_aa: CASSLSGASGNTIYF
d_call: TRBD2; clone_size: .; j_call: TRBJ2-7; v_call: TRBV5-6; cdr3_nt: TGTGCCAGCAGCTCTTTTGCGGGGGGGCCTAACGAGCAGTACTTC; cdr3_aa: CASSSFAGGPNEQYF
d_call: .; clone_size: .; j_call: TRBJ2-7; v_call: TRBV5-6; cdr3_nt: TGTGCCAGCAGCTTCCGGGACAAGCCCTACGAGCAGTACTTC; cdr3_aa: CASSFRDKPYEQYF
d_call: .; clone_size: .; j_call: TRBJ1-1; v_call: TRBV7-2; cdr3_nt: TGTGCCAGCAGCTTCGGTTCTGCGAACACTGAAGCTTTCTTT; cdr3_aa: CASSFGSANTEAFF
d_call: .; clone_size: .; j_call: TRBJ1-2; v_call: TRBV9; cdr3_nt: TGTGCCAGCAGCCGTGGGCAGGGGAACTATGGCTACACCTTC; cdr3_aa: CASSRGQGNYGYTF
d_call: .; clone_size: .; j_call: TRBJ2-7; v_call: TRBV27; cdr3_nt: TGTGCCAGCAGCAGAGCATGGAGGGCCTACGAGCAGTACTTC; cdr3_aa: CASSRAWRAYEQYF
d_call: .; clone_size: .; j_call: TRBJ2-1; v_call: TRBV29-1; cdr3_nt: TGCAGCGTTGTAGCGGACTACAATGAGCAGTTCTTC; cdr3_aa: CSVVADYNEQFF
d_call: .; clone_size: .; j_call: TRBJ2-5; v_call: TRBV7-9; cdr3_nt: TGTGCCAGCAGCTTAAGGGGGGGGGATCAAGAGACCCAGTACTTC; cdr3_aa: CASSLRGGDQETQYF
d_call: TRBD1; clone_size: .; j_call: TRBJ2-1; v_call: TRBV15; cdr3_nt: TGTGCCACCAGCAGAGCCCAGAGAGGGGGCCCCTACAATGAGCAGTTCTTC; cdr3_aa: CATSRAQRGGPYNEQFF
d_call: TRBD2; clone_size: .; j_call: TRBJ2-1; v_call: TRBV4-1; cdr3_nt: TGCGCCAGCAGCCAATTAAGCGGGAGTTTTACGGTCAATGAGCAGTTCTTC; cdr3_aa: CASSQLSGSFTVNEQFF
d_call: .; clone_size: few; j_call: TRBJ1-1; v_call: TRBV4-2; cdr3_nt: TGTGCCAGCAGCCAGCCCCAGGGGAACACTGAAGCTTTCTTT; cdr3_aa: CASSQPQGNTEAFF
d_call: TRBD2; clone_size: .; j_call: TRBJ2-1; v_call: TRBV13; cdr3_nt: TGTGCCAGCAGCTACGGACTAGCGGGGGCTACCTACAATGAGCAGTTCTTC; cdr3_aa: CASSYGLAGATYNEQFF
d_call: .; clone_size: .; j_call: TRBJ2-6; v_call: TRBV5-4; cdr3_nt: TGTGCCAGCAGCTTGTTGGCTTCTGGGGCCAACGTCCTGACTTTC; cdr3_aa: CASSLLASGANVLTF